These 30 T cell receptor beta chains came from one sample sequenced in a study of post-analysis software for immune sequencing data. Study-wide results and caveats: Roughly 5 TRBV segments (TRBV5-6, TRBV5-1 and TRBV20-1 among them) occurred more frequently in patients than in controls.

The TCR beta cDNA libraries carried unique molecular identifiers. TCRdb reprocessed the PCR reads via MiXCR and lists one record per CDR3 protein. Among some 700,000 distinct CDR3 sequences listed, approximately 59% were seen once. Their antigens are not known. Sequenced input: blood. These receptors were taken from a girl aged 2 to 10 with multiple sclerosis.

The chain couples TRBV12-3 or TRBV12-4 to TRBJ2-1; 7 positions agree with TRBD1. V was clipped by 1 base and J by 4 bases; unmatched bases: 4. The CDR3 spans 15 residues. CDR3 sequence reads: CASSLGRGSYNEQFF. As DNA, the CDR3 is TGTGCCAGCAGTTTAGGCAGGGGGTCTTACAATGAGCAGTTCTTC.

This chain joins TRBV25-1 and TRBJ2-3, with D possibly called TRBD1 or TRBD2 (5 bases each). V was pared by 1 base and J by 5 bases, with 10 bases between. Germline assignment: CDR1 MGHDK and CDR2 SYGVNS. The CDR3 consists of 14 residues. Written as DNA, the CDR3 is TGTGCCAGCAGTGAATCCGGGGCGGGAGATACGCAGTATTTT. Amino acids: CASSESGAGDTQYF.

This clonotype was detected only a few times. This CDR3 is CASNRLAGLGEQYF. In nucleotides, the CDR3 is TGTGCCAGCAACCGACTAGCGGGACTAGGGGAGCAGTACTTC. The chain links TRBV6-2 or TRBV6-3 to TRBJ2-7, with 11 bases that match TRBD2. Germline V lookup: CDR1 MNHEY, CDR2 SVGEGT. CDR3 length: 14 residues. V lost 7 bases, J lost 7 bases, and 9 bases stayed unmatched.

A single count supports this clonotype. CDR3 sequence: CAWSTGYHQETQYF. CDR3 nucleotide sequence: TGTGCCTGGAGTACGGGCTACCACCAAGAGACCCAGTACTTC. The rearrangement links TRBV30 to TRBJ2-5; no definite D call. With 2 bases removed from V and 0 bases from J, the gap between germline ends came to 10 bases. Germline V lookup: CDR1 GTSNPN, CDR2 SVGIG (reference sequence). CDR3 length: 14 amino acids.

Only a few counts were recorded for this clonotype. The chain carries TRBV12-3 or TRBV12-4 and TRBJ2-3; 7 bases map to TRBD1. Losses at the gene ends were 4 bases for V and 1 base for J; bases not matched to a gene: 8. The CDR3 loop spans 16 amino acids. Here the CDR3 DNA reads TGTGCCAGCAGTTCGGTAGGGGGCGCAGGCACAGATACGCAGTATTTT. Amino acid sequence: CASSSVGGAGTDTQYF.

The rearrangement uses TRBV5-6 and TRBJ2-3, with 8 nucleotides matching TRBD2. Germline trimming cut 0 bases from V and 0 bases from J; bases unmatched to any gene: 6. The germline gives CDR1 SGHDT, CDR2 YYEEEE. The CDR3 spans 17 residues. CDR3 sequence: CASSLALGLASTDTQYF. The CDR3 nucleotides are TGTGCCAGCAGCTTGGCCTTAGGACTAGCTAGCACAGATACGCAGTATTTT.

This clonotype was seen a handful of times. The chain combines TRBV25-1 with TRBJ2-1; 7 bases line up with TRBD1. The CDR3 extends over 18 amino acids. CDR1 is MGHDK and CDR2 is SYGVNS in the germline V gene. V lost 4 bases, J lost 0 bases, and 12 bases stayed unmatched. DNA of the CDR3: TGTGCCAGCAGTGGGGTACCGGGACAGCCGAGCTCCTACAATGAGCAGTTCTTC. Translation gives CASSGVPGQPSSYNEQFF.

The rearrangement uses TRBV18 and TRBJ2-6, with a possible D match to TRBD1 (5 bases). Germline-derived CDR1 and CDR2 are KGHSH and LQKENI. The CDR3 totals 15 residues. The V and J ends lost 3 bases and 0 bases respectively, with 6 bases between them. The DNA of the CDR3 is TGTGCCAGCTCACCGGGGCCCTCTGGGGCCAACGTCCTGACTTTC. This gives the protein CASSPGPSGANVLTF.

This chain's CDR3 is CSASGGGKYGYTF. The CDR3 DNA follows: TGCAGTGCTAGCGGGGGAGGGAAGTATGGCTACACCTTC. The V and J genes are TRBV20-1 and TRBJ1-2, with a tentative D call TRBD1 (5 bases). The CDR3 is 13 residues long. V was clipped by 3 bases and J by 5 bases, with 13 bases between them. CDR1 is DFQATT and CDR2 is SNEGSKA in the germline V gene (reference sequence).

The gene calls are TRBV7-9 and TRBJ2-7; the match to TRBD2 covers 9 bases. Near its end, the DNA agrees better with TRBJ2-5, so the J call may be wrong. CDR1 SEHNR and CDR2 FQNEAQ come from the germline V gene (reference sequence). This CDR3 has 15 residues. The CDR3, as DNA: TGTGCCAGCAGCTTCTGGCGGGAGGGCCTAGAGACCCAGTACTTC. Translation gives CASSFWREGLETQYF.

This clonotype was seen a few times. The chain uses TRBV11-2 and TRBJ2-5; 9 bases are shared with TRBD1. This CDR3 has 15 amino acids. In germline, CDR1 is SGHAT, CDR2 FQNNGV. The J segment lost 5 bases and the V segment lost 6 bases, leaving 10 bases of the junction unmatched. This CDR3 reads CASRRPGTGMETQYF. The DNA of the CDR3 is TGTGCCAGCAGGCGTCCCGGGACAGGGATGGAGACCCAGTACTTC.

The chain is built from TRBV7-3 and TRBJ2-6, with D hard to call. V was pared by 3 bases and J by 0 bases, with 9 bases between. This CDR3 has 16 amino acids. Germline values: CDR1 SGHTA, CDR2 FQGTGA. The CDR3 coding sequence is TGTGCCAGCAGCTTTCCCGACGGCTCTGGGGCCAACGTCCTGACTTTC. Protein sequence: CASSFPDGSGANVLTF.

The V call is TRBV21-1, the J call TRBJ1-3. TRBV21-1 constitutes a pseudogene. The CDR3 is 16 residues long. The chain's CDR3 is CASSLNVTESGNTIYF. CDR3 nucleotides: TGTGCCAGCAGTCTAAACGTGACGGAAAGTGGAAACACCATATATTTT.

The rearrangement uses TRBV11-2 and TRBJ2-7; 13 bases fit TRBD2. The J segment lost 7 bases and the V segment lost 0 bases, leaving 9 bases of the junction unmatched. Germline values: CDR1 SGHAT, CDR2 FQNNGV. This CDR3 comprises 17 residues. The DNA for the CDR3 is TGTGCCAGCAGCTTAGATCCGGGACTAGCGGGGTACAATGAGCAGTACTTC. This gives the protein CASSLDPGLAGYNEQYF. Full variable domain (rest looked up from reference TRBV11-2 and TRBJ2-7): EAGVAQSPRYKIIEKRQSVAFWCNPISGHATLYWYQQILGQGPKLLIQFQNNGVVDDSQLPKDRFSAERLKGVDSTLKIQPAKLEDSAVYLCASSLDPGLAGYNEQYFGPGTRLTVT.

The chain carries TRBV29-1 and TRBJ2-1; TRBD1 matches at 8 bases. Germline V CDR1 and CDR2: SQVTM, ANQGSEA. The CDR3 runs to 12 residues. V lost 3 bases and J lost 10; bases outside the gene matches: 5. The CDR3 sequence is CSVEWTGLEQFF. The DNA of the CDR3 is TGCAGCGTTGAGTGGACAGGGCTCGAGCAGTTCTTC.

The rearrangement uses TRBV5-1 and TRBJ1-1; possibly TRBD1 for D (5 bases). CDR3 length: 13 residues. The germline V and J ends were trimmed by 4 bases and 7 bases, with 14 bases remaining between them. Germline V CDR1 and CDR2: SGHRS, YFSETQ. The CDR3 loop is CASSQSGRDEAFF. The CDR3 DNA sequence: TGCGCCAGCAGCCAGTCAGGGCGGGATGAAGCTTTCTTT.

Here the CDR3 DNA reads TGTGCCAGCAGCCAAGTGGAGGGGGCTGGCGAGCAGTACTTC. Translating gives CASSQVEGAGEQYF. This chain links TRBV3-1 with TRBJ2-7; tentative D call: TRBD1 (7 bases). Looked up from germline, CDR1 is LGHDT and CDR2 is YNNKEL (reference sequence). Trimming left V 1 base short and J 6 bases short, with 13 bases between. The CDR3 runs 14 residues.

The rearrangement links TRBV29-1 to TRBJ2-5; weak D call: TRBD2 (7 bases). V dropped 7 bases and J dropped 5 bases, with 26 bases sitting between them. Germline CDR1 SQVTM, CDR2 ANQGSEA. This CDR3 is 16 amino acids long. This CDR3 reads CSARQSRGGLSETQYF. As DNA, the CDR3 is TGCAGCGCCCGCCAAAGCAGGGGAGGGTTGTCTGAGACCCAGTACTTC.

CDR3 protein: CSASPPRLAGMGETQYF. The CDR3, as DNA: TGCAGTGCTAGTCCCCCCCGGCTAGCGGGGATGGGAGAGACCCAGTACTTC. J is TRBJ2-5 and V is TRBV20-1; 9 bases fit TRBD2. Germline CDR1 reads DFQATT; CDR2 reads SNEGSKA (reference sequence). This CDR3 contains 17 residues. J was trimmed by 4 bases and V by 3 bases; bases with no gene match: 15.

In this sample, this clonotype turned up a few times. The gene calls are TRBV5-1 and TRBJ2-7; TRBD2 matches at 11 bases. CDR3 size: 14 residues. The germline V gene encodes CDR1 SGHRS and CDR2 YFSETQ. V lost 3 bases and J lost 3; bases outside the gene matches: 2. The CDR3 loop is CASSSTSGNYEQYF. Written as DNA, the CDR3 is TGCGCCAGCAGCTCGACTAGCGGGAACTACGAGCAGTACTTC.

This clonotype was found once. The chain joins TRBV20-1 to TRBJ1-2; 9 bases line up with TRBD1. The CDR3 spans 14 residues. Losses at the gene ends were 1 base for V and 5 bases for J; bases not matched to a gene: 5. Germline V gene lookup returns CDR1 DFQATT and CDR2 SNEGSKA (reference sequence). CDR3 nucleotide sequence: TGCAGTGCTAGAGTGACAGGGGGTTCGTATGGCTACACCTTC. Its protein product is CSARVTGGSYGYTF.

V is TRBV20-1 and J is TRBJ2-4; unclear D gene. Trimming left V 0 bases short and J 5 bases short, with 8 bases between. CDR3 length: 13 amino acids. CDR1 DFQATT and CDR2 SNEGSKA come from the germline V gene (reference sequence). This CDR3 reads CSARDSNENIQYF. Written as DNA, the CDR3 is TGCAGTGCTAGAGACTCAAACGAAAACATTCAGTACTTC.

In this sample, this clonotype turned up a few times. The V gene is TRBV5-5, the J gene TRBJ2-1; no reliable D call. Deletions cut 5 bases from V and 0 bases from J, with 15 bases between. The CDR3 spans 16 residues. CDR1 is SGHKS, CDR2 YYEKEE, per germline (reference sequence). CDR3 region: CASRPLNDRSYNEQFF. For the CDR3, the DNA is TGTGCCAGCAGGCCCCTTAACGACCGCTCCTACAATGAGCAGTTCTTC.

The chain has TRBV3-1 and TRBJ2-3; either TRBD1 or TRBD2 may supply D (5 bases each). This CDR3 spans 18 amino acids. Per germline, CDR1 LGHDT and CDR2 YNNKEL (reference sequence). V dropped 4 bases and J dropped 1 base, with 21 bases sitting between them. CDR3 coding DNA: TGTGCCAGCAGCCGCCAGACGGGACGGGCGATACGCACAGATACGCAGTATTTT. Translating it yields CASSRQTGRAIRTDTQYF.

The chain employs TRBV25-1 and TRBJ2-1, with 14 positions matching TRBD2. Germline V lookup: CDR1 MGHDK, CDR2 SYGVNS. The CDR3 is 17 residues long. V gave up 4 bases and J gave up 7 bases; unmatched junction bases: 9. CDR3 region: CASSARLAGGLLNEQFF. CDR3 DNA: TGTGCCAGCAGTGCGCGACTAGCGGGAGGGCTCTTGAATGAGCAGTTCTTC.

This chain links TRBV7-2 with TRBJ2-1, with 7 nucleotides matching TRBD2. The CDR3 consists of 15 residues. From germline, CDR1 is SGHTA and CDR2 FQGNSA. Trimming removed 5 bases from V and 2 bases from J; junction bases left unmatched: 6. The CDR3 is CASSRGGGTYNEQFF. The CDR3 region has the DNA TGTGCCAGCAGCCGTGGCGGGGGAACCTACAATGAGCAGTTCTTC.

The chain employs TRBV5-1 and TRBJ2-3; TRBD1 matches at 7 bases. The CDR3 is made up of 13 amino acids. Germline V gives CDR1 SGHRS, CDR2 YFSETQ. The V and J ends lost 4 bases and 7 bases, in that order; junction bases with no gene match: 6. In DNA form, the CDR3 reads TGCGCCAGCAGCGACGGGACAGCGTATACGCAGTATTTT. As protein: CASSDGTAYTQYF.

This clonotype is a singleton in its sample. This sequence joins TRBV30 and TRBJ2-3; D perhaps matches TRBD2 (5 bases). The ends were cut back, 2 bases at V and 6 bases at J, with 12 bases in the middle. Germline values: CDR1 GTSNPN, CDR2 SVGIG (reference sequence). The CDR3 runs to 13 residues. CDR3 sequence: CAWSKRDRDTQYF. CDR3 coding DNA: TGTGCCTGGAGTAAGAGGGATAGGGATACGCAGTATTTT. Looking up the rest from reference TRBV30 and TRBJ2-3 gives the full variable domain: SQTIHQWPATLVQPVGSPLSLECTVEGTSNPNLYWYRQAAGRGLQLLFYSVGIGQISSEVPQNLSASRPQDRQFILSSKKLLLSDSGFYLCAWSKRDRDTQYFGPGTRLTVL.

The chain is built from TRBV5-1 and TRBJ2-3; weak D call: TRBD2 (5 bases). This CDR3 is built from 13 residues. In germline, CDR1 is SGHRS, CDR2 YFSETQ. Trimming left V 6 bases short and J 2 bases short, with 10 bases between. The CDR3 nucleotides read TGCGCCAGCACGGACTTACCCACAGATACGCAGTATTTT. Its protein product is CASTDLPTDTQYF.

The genes are TRBV5-1 and TRBJ2-1; the D is unclear. CDR3 length: 14 residues. The V end lost 5 bases, the J end lost 9 bases, and 18 bases lay between the germline ends. The germline gives CDR1 SGHRS, CDR2 YFSETQ. CDR3 DNA sequence: TGCGCCAGCAGTTCCATTAGTTTGGATATTGAGCAGTTCTTC. It codes for CASSSISLDIEQFF.